This is a list of T cell receptor beta chains from one sample in a study of CD8+ T cells in alopecia areata. Method: immunoSEQ multiplex PCR; TCRdb's copy keeps in-frame clones and lacks some. This table has approximately 300,000 clones, more than 45% appearing once. The specimen was CD4+ T cells sorted from blood, collected at week 24, from a patient treated with tofacitinib. The receptors here all came from a human donor with alopecia areata. Both conserved end residues are part of each CDR3. D genes are given only for firm matches. Not every row has a clone size; where given, it reads once, few, many or a size class.

d_gene	abundance	v_gene	j_gene	CDR3aa	CDR3nt
NA	few	TRBV10-3	TRBJ1-2	CATMTVDSNYGYTF	TGTGCCACAATGACAGTCGACTCTAACTATGGCTACACCTTC
NA	NA	TRBV5-6	TRBJ1-1	CASSWGQGNTEAFF	TGTGCCAGCAGCTGGGGCCAGGGCAATACTGAAGCTTTCTTT
TRBD2	NA	TRBV5-4	TRBJ2-1	CASSLDSGGAYNEQFF	TGTGCCAGCAGCTTGGATAGCGGGGGGGCCTACAATGAGCAGTTCTTC
NA	once	TRBV27	TRBJ2-7	CASSPTVITYEQYF	TGTGCCAGCAGTCCTACAGTGATTACCTACGAGCAGTACTTC
TRBD1	NA	TRBV4-1	TRBJ1-2	CASSQEEGQAQRHTF	TGCGCCAGCAGCCAAGAAGAGGGACAGGCACAAAGGCACACCTTC
TRBD1	few	TRBV5-1	TRBJ1-1	CATRQGVFDTEAFF	TGCGCCACCAGACAGGGAGTGTTTGACACTGAAGCTTTCTTT
TRBD1	NA	TRBV7-9	TRBJ1-2	CASSSTGGRANYGYTF	TGTGCCAGCAGCTCCACAGGGGGCAGGGCTAACTATGGCTACACCTTC
TRBD1	few	TRBV29-1	TRBJ2-1	CSVVRQGFYNEQFF	TGCAGCGTAGTAAGACAGGGATTCTACAATGAGCAGTTCTTC
TRBD1	NA	TRBV7-2	TRBJ2-5	CASSRGGTGLIQTQYF	TGTGCCAGCAGCCGAGGGGGGACAGGGCTAATTCAGACCCAGTACTTC
TRBD1	NA	TRBV7-8	TRBJ2-6	CASSLRTGRSGANVLTF	TGTGCCAGCAGCTTGCGGACAGGCCGCTCTGGGGCCAACGTCCTGACTTTC
NA	few	TRBV7-6	TRBJ2-7	CASSLGEGSYEQYF	TGTGCCAGCAGCTTAGGTGAGGGTTCTTACGAGCAGTACTTC
NA	once	TRBV6-1	TRBJ1-5	CASSEGFQGLDQPQHF	TGTGCCAGCAGTGAAGGTTTTCAGGGTTTGGATCAGCCCCAGCATTTT
NA	few	TRBV7-2	TRBJ2-3	CASSFHGADTQYF	TGTGCCAGCAGCTTCCACGGCGCAGATACGCAGTATTTT
NA	NA	TRBV19	TRBJ2-5	CASSESLQETQYF	TGTGCCAGTAGTGAGTCGTTACAAGAGACCCAGTACTTC
NA	NA	TRBV18	TRBJ2-5	CASSPHSQETQYF	TGTGCCAGCTCACCACACAGTCAAGAGACCCAGTACTTC
NA	NA	TRBV30	TRBJ1-6	CAWSVSVGYSPLHF	TGTGCCTGGAGTGTGTCGGTGGGATATTCACCCCTCCACTTT